Included here is one T cell receptor (beta chain) sequence, with context. This entry is derived from a study of T cell responses to AZD1222 COVID-19 vaccine. Data came from immunoSEQ multiplex PCR; TCRdb stores just in-frame clones and leaves some out. The sample yields some 280,000 clones, approximately 94% seen once. CDR1 and CDR2 (germline): MNHEY, SVGAGI. The V and J ends lost 7 bases and 0 bases respectively, with 12 bases between them. CDR3 length: 15 amino acids. The specimen was peripheral blood, collected 28 days after the second AZD1222 dose. The chain has TRBV6-5 and TRBJ1-4; D gene uncertain. The TCR was taken from an adult who received the AZD1222 COVID-19 vaccine. The CDR3 region has the DNA TGTGCCAGCACCCAAACGGGGACAACTAATGAAAAACTGTTTTTT. This sequence encodes CASTQTGTTNEKLFF.